This T cell receptor beta chain was retrieved from a study of T cell repertoires in cytomegalovirus infection. Only a few counts were recorded for this clonotype. The V gene's germline CDR1 is MDHEN and CDR2 SYDVKM. This CDR3 comprises 11 residues. V was clipped by 8 bases and J by 6 bases, with 8 bases between them. TCRdb fed the reads into MiXCR, producing one record per CDR3 protein. The table includes fewer than 300,000 distinct CDR3 sequences, roughly 26% detected once. The chain joins TRBV28 to TRBJ2-1; D is perhaps TRBD2 (6 bases). This clonotype originated in a human donor in good health (CMV status not recorded). Some clones in this sample may be carry-over from other donors' samples. Material for sequencing was PBMCs. CDR3 loop: CASVGLNEQFF. CDR3 coding DNA: TGTGCCAGCGTGGGACTCAATGAGCAGTTCTTC.